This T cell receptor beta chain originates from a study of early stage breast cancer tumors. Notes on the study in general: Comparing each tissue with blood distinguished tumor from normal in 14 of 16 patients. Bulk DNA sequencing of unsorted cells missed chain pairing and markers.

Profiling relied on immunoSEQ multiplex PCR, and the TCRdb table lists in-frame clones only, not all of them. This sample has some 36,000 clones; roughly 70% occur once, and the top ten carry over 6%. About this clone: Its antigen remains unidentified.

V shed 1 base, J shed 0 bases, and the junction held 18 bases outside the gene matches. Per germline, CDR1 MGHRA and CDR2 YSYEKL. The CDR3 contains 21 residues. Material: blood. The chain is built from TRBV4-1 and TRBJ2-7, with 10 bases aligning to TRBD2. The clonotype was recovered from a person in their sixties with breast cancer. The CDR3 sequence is CASSQVPLTSGNRIGSYEQYF. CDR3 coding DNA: TGCGCCAGCAGCCAAGTCCCGCTTACTAGCGGGAACCGCATAGGCTCCTACGAGCAGTACTTC.